The rows below give T cell receptor beta chains drawn from one sample of a study of post-analysis software for immune sequencing data. TCRdb reprocessed the PCR reads with MiXCR, giving one entry per CDR3 protein. The sample records about 820,000 distinct CDR3 sequences, roughly 50% being singletons. Input material: blood. These receptors were obtained from a girl under 18 with multiple sclerosis. Both conserved end residues are part of each CDR3.

TRBV29-1,CSVEDRGPRYGYTF
TRBV29-1,CSVAIWHYGYTF
TRBV29-1,CSVLLLAGYYEQYF
TRBV29-1,CSVVPPLRRAVWGHGYTF
TRBV25-1,CASSPTTGISSYEQYF
TRBV6-2/TRBV6-3,CASSYGPETPSVETQYF
TRBV6-8,CASGYVGTAGENQPQHF
TRBV20-1,CSARKLAGNEQYF
TRBV10-3,CAISESDREDEQYF
TRBV29-1,CSAGTGVYNEQFF
TRBV29-1,CSVKASGRLNEQFF
TRBV5-5,CASSLGAGSNQPQHF
TRBV6-5,CASSYGNGETQYF
TRBV10-3,CAISPGGPGPEAFF
TRBV12-3/TRBV12-4,CASSPTDIHEQYF
TRBV29-1,CSYRKGGTDTQYF
TRBV27,CASSPFSTGTPYEQYF
TRBV20-1,CSASDRAAGETQYF
TRBV20-1,CSAPAAGAYEQYF
TRBV6-4,CAGREGQGSVAFF
TRBV12-3/TRBV12-4,CASSLTSGVYEQYF
TRBV12-3/TRBV12-4,CASRDSWQGAGQPQHF
TRBV20-1,CSAGAGGQETQYF
TRBV15,CATSRAPSGRRGNEQFF
TRBV5-1,CASSPAGTGPYTQYF
TRBV12-3/TRBV12-4,CASSLRGGLETQYF
TRBV7-2,CASSFRDRGTDTQYF
TRBV29-1,CSALIGTDTQYF
TRBV7-3,CASSPSSGEVGGYTF
TRBV20-1,CSARDVRNYGYTF
TRBV12-3/TRBV12-4,CASTNRQELAKNIQYF
TRBV14,CASSQESGGYNEQFF
TRBV29-1,CSVEEVGAGANVLTF
TRBV15,CATSRDRQGIFNEQFF
TRBV12-3/TRBV12-4,CASSPSSSGTYGYTF
TRBV19,CASLPDTQYF
TRBV7-9,CASSAVSYGYTF
TRBV11-1,CASSLDIQWKTQYF
TRBV6-5,CASSYSTGGHKQYF